The 19 T cell receptor beta chains presented below share a single source sample, sequenced in a study of vaccination and CD4 T cells after COVID-19. Treatment denoted: roughly 11-day PBMC culture with coronavirus spike peptide pools or control peptides (ViraFEST assay). The Oncomine TCR Beta short-read assay was applied to DNA of cultured CD4+ T cells. MiXCR, run by TCRdb on the PCR reads, gives a single entry per CDR3 protein. This sample has 14,000 to 15,000 distinct CDR3 sequences; 53% occur once, and the top ten carry 12%. These receptors have no identified antigens. The sequenced material came from CD4+ T cells from blood, cultured in vitro. The receptors here all came from a human donor who had recovered from COVID-19.

The chain couples TRBV28 to TRBJ2-5, with D unclear. Germline CDR1 reads MDHEN; CDR2 reads SYDVKM. Trimming removed 10 bases at V and 0 bases at J, with 6 bases between. CDR3 length: 11 amino acids. DNA of the CDR3: TGTGCCACCACGTACCAAGAGACCCAGTACTTC. This codes for CATTYQETQYF. The variable domain in full, with the rest retrieved from reference TRBV28 and TRBJ2-5, is DVKVTQSSRYLVKRTGEKVFLECVQDMDHENMFWYRQDPGLGLRLIYFSYDVKMKEKGDIPEGYSVSREKKERFSLILESASTNQTSMYLCATTYQETQYFGPGTRLLVL.

This clonotype was counted only a few times. The chain employs TRBV2 and TRBJ1-5, with D possibly matching TRBD1 (6 bases). Germline loops: CDR1 SNHLY, CDR2 FYNNEI. Deletions cut 5 bases from V and 2 bases from J, with 10 bases between. The CDR3 spans 14 residues. In nucleotides, the CDR3 is TGTGCCAGCAGTCAACAGGGAGGCAATCAGCCCCAGCATTTT. Protein product: CASSQQGGNQPQHF.

The chain has TRBV27 and TRBJ2-7; no clear D gene. This CDR3 contains 13 residues. In germline, CDR1 is MNHEY, CDR2 SMNVEV (reference sequence). V gave up 6 bases and J gave up 3 bases, with 12 bases separating them. The CDR3 DNA is TGTGCCAGCAGACCAAACCAAGACTACGAGCAGTACTTC. It specifies CASRPNQDYEQYF.

This clonotype was counted only a few times. This chain joins TRBV28 and TRBJ1-2; D is undetermined. V was shortened by 4 bases and J by 4 bases, with 7 bases between the two germline ends. CDR3 size: 12 residues. Germline CDR1 MDHEN, CDR2 SYDVKM. The CDR3 is CASSYNVYGYTF. The CDR3 region has the DNA TGTGCCAGCAGTTACAATGTCTATGGCTACACCTTC.

The chain links TRBV28 to TRBJ1-5, with 10 nucleotides matching TRBD1. The junction had 2 bases not matched to a gene; V was cut back by 5 bases and J by 1 base. The CDR3 has 15 amino acids. CDR1 and CDR2 from the germline V gene are MDHEN and SYDVKM. The CDR3, as DNA: TGTGCCAGCAGTCGACAGGGGGCCAGCAATCAGCCCCAGCATTTT. It translates to CASSRQGASNQPQHF.

The gene calls are TRBV7-9 and TRBJ1-6, with D maybe TRBD1 (6 bases). Per germline, CDR1 SEHNR and CDR2 FQNEAQ (reference sequence). There are 15 residues in the CDR3. V lost 5 bases, J lost 5 bases, and 13 bases lay in between. CDR3 nucleotide sequence: TGTGCCAGCAGCCGTGCCAGGGGAGATAATTCACCCCTCCACTTT. This gives the protein CASSRARGDNSPLHF.

This clonotype appeared once. The V gene is TRBV19, the J gene TRBJ2-3; D gene uncertain. V shed 4 bases and J shed 3 bases, with 8 bases lying between them. The germline gives CDR1 LNHDA, CDR2 SQIVND (reference sequence). The CDR3 is 13 amino acids. The CDR3 nucleotides read TGTGCCAGTAGTAACCAGAGAACAGATACGCAGTATTTT. Protein sequence: CASSNQRTDTQYF.

This chain links TRBV20-1 with TRBJ2-5; weak D call: TRBD2 (5 bases). V dropped 0 bases and J dropped 2 bases, with 13 bases sitting between them. Per germline, CDR1 DFQATT and CDR2 SNEGSKA (reference sequence). The CDR3 extends over 15 amino acids. In DNA, the CDR3 is TGCAGTGCTAGAGATTCGGCGGGCGTGCAAGAGACCCAGTACTTC. Translation gives CSARDSAGVQETQYF.

For the CDR3, the DNA is TGTGCCAGCAGTTACTCTGAGTGGCGGCAGACCGGGGAGCTGTTTTTT. Translation gives CASSYSEWRQTGELFF. The chain links TRBV6-5 to TRBJ2-2; unclear D gene. The V end was cut by 0 bases, the J end by 5 bases, with 13 bases between. The CDR3 extends over 16 amino acids. CDR1 MNHEY and CDR2 SVGAGI come from the germline V gene.

This clonotype came up a few times. This rearrangement joins TRBV6-5 to TRBJ1-3; 9 bases align to TRBD1. Trimming cost V 4 bases and J 2 bases; bases outside gene matches: 6. The CDR3 contains 16 residues. Germline-derived CDR1 and CDR2 are MNHEY and SVGAGI. CDR3 in DNA: TGTGCCAGCAGTTCCGGACAGGGGCAAACTGGAAACACCATATATTTT. This translates into CASSSGQGQTGNTIYF.

This clonotype was counted a few times. This chain uses TRBV10-3 with TRBJ2-2, with a weak D call TRBD1 (6 bases). The CDR3 has 14 residues. Germline CDR1 is ENHRY and CDR2 is SYGVKD. Trimming shortened V by 6 bases and J by 1 base, and 9 bases separated the two germline ends. This CDR3 is CAIRQGLNTGELFF. The CDR3, as DNA: TGTGCCATCAGACAGGGATTGAACACCGGGGAGCTGTTTTTT.

The rearrangement uses TRBV7-3 and TRBJ2-2, with D unclear. CDR1 SGHTA and CDR2 FQGTGA come from the germline V gene. The CDR3 sequence is 13 residues long. The germline V and J ends were trimmed by 5 bases and 6 bases, with 10 bases remaining between them. The CDR3 sequence is CASSTRSAGELFF. The CDR3 nucleotides read TGTGCCAGCAGCACCCGTTCGGCCGGGGAGCTGTTTTTT.

The chain couples TRBV20-1 to TRBJ2-2; 10 nucleotides match TRBD2. The CDR3 length is 16 residues. J lost 6 bases, V lost 3 bases, and 10 bases had no gene match. Germline assignment: CDR1 DFQATT and CDR2 SNEGSKA (reference sequence). Here the CDR3 reads CSASVPSGSISGELFF. CDR3 coding DNA: TGCAGTGCTAGCGTACCTAGCGGGAGTATCTCCGGGGAGCTGTTTTTT.

This clonotype counts as medium-sized. The chain carries TRBV2 and TRBJ1-1; D is uncertain. Germline V gene sequence: CDR1 SNHLY, CDR2 FYNNEI. V was clipped by 7 bases and J by 3 bases, with 18 bases between them. The CDR3 length is 15 residues. The CDR3 coding sequence is TGTGCCAGCAAGCCGGGCGGGGATCGTGACACTGAAGCTTTCTTT. Translating it yields CASKPGGDRDTEAFF.

Here the CDR3 reads CASSATDTQYF. As DNA, the CDR3 is TGTGCCAGCAGCGCCACAGATACGCAGTATTTT. The rearrangement joins TRBV7-2 to TRBJ2-3; no clear D. V dropped 5 bases and J dropped 2 bases, with 2 bases sitting between them. The CDR3 consists of 11 residues. Germline CDR1 is SGHTA and CDR2 is FQGNSA.

V usage is TRBV6-1 and J usage is TRBJ1-4, with TRBD1 matching over 9 bases. V trimming: 5 bases; J trimming: 4 bases; junction bases outside the gene matches: 5. Germline CDR1 reads MNHNS; CDR2 reads SASEGT. The CDR3 is 15 residues long. The CDR3 DNA reads TGTGCCAGCAGTAAAACGGGACAGGGTAATGAAAAACTGTTTTTT. Its protein is CASSKTGQGNEKLFF.

The chain combines TRBV7-2 with TRBJ2-7; tentatively, D is TRBD1 (5 bases). The germline V gene has CDR1 SGHTA and CDR2 FQGNSA. CDR3 length equals 15 residues. V lost 3 bases, J lost 2 bases, and 14 bases lay in between. The CDR3 DNA reads TGTGCCAGCAGCTTGGAAATCGGACACACCTACGAGCAGTACTTC. It yields the protein CASSLEIGHTYEQYF.

The J gene is TRBJ1-6, the V gene TRBV28, with 9 bases lining up with TRBD1. V gave up 5 bases and J gave up 12 bases; unmatched junction bases: 2. The CDR3 totals 12 residues. Germline CDR1 reads MDHEN; CDR2 reads SYDVKM. The CDR3 coding sequence is TGTGCCAGCAGTCTGGGACAGGGACCCCTCCACTTT. This gives the protein CASSLGQGPLHF.

On this clonotype: This may come from a read error, since a much larger clone is one base off. The V call is TRBV21-1, the J call TRBJ1-1; the table calls TRBD1, which could not be checked here. TRBV21-1 is designated a pseudogene. This CDR3 has 16 residues. In DNA, the CDR3 is TGTGCCACCGAGGGGGGACAGGGTCATCAAGACGCTGAAGCTTTCTTT. Encoded protein: CATEGGQGHQDAEAFF.